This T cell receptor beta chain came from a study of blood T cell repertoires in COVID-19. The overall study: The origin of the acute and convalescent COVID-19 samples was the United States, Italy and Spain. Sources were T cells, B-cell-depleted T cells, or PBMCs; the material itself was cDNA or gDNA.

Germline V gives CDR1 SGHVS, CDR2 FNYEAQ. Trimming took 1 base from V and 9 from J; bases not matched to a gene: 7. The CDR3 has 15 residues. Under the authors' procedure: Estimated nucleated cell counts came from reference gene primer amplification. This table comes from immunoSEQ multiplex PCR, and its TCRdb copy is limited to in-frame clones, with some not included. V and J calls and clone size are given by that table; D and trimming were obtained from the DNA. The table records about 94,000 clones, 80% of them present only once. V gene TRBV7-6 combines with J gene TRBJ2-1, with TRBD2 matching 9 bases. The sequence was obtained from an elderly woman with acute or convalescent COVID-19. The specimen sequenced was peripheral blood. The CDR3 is CASSLGFSGSTEQFF. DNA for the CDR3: TGTGCCAGCAGCTTAGGTTTTAGCGGGAGTACTGAGCAGTTCTTC.